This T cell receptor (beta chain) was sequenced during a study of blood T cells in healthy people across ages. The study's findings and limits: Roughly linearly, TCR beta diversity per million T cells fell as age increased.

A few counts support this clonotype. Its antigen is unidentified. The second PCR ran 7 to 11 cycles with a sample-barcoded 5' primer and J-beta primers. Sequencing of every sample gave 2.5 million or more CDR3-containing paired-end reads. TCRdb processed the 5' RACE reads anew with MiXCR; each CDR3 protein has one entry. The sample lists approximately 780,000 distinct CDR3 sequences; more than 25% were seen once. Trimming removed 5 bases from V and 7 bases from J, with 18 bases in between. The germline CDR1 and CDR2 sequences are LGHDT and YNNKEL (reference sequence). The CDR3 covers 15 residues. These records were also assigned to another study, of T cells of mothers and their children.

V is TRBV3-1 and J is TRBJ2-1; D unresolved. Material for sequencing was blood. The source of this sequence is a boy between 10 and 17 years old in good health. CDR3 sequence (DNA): TGTGCCAGCAGCTCCGCCCTCCGGACGCGGAATGAGCAGTTCTTC. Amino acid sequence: CASSSALRTRNEQFF.